This T cell receptor beta chain emerged from a study of T cells in Graves' hyperthyroidism and ophthalmopathy. This clonotype appeared once. This CDR3 contains 15 residues. CDR1 is LNHDA and CDR2 is SQIVND in the germline V gene (reference sequence). After removal of 5 bases from V and 4 bases from J, the junction contained 9 bases not matched to a gene. TCR beta CDR3 regions were amplified from RNA transcripts. The HTBI primer set drove a first-round RT-PCR of the TCR CDR3. A single record per CDR3 protein comes from TCRdb applying MiXCR to the multiplex PCR reads. The repertoire holds approximately 690,000 distinct CDR3 sequences, with 13% to 15% as singletons.

The chain links TRBV19 to TRBJ2-5; 8 nucleotides agree with TRBD2. Sequencing used blood. The sequence was obtained from a woman in her forties or fifties with Graves' ophthalmopathy. The CDR3 loop is CASSGPSGLAETQYF. In nucleotides, the CDR3 is TGTGCCAGTAGTGGCCCCTCCGGACTAGCAGAGACCCAGTACTTC.